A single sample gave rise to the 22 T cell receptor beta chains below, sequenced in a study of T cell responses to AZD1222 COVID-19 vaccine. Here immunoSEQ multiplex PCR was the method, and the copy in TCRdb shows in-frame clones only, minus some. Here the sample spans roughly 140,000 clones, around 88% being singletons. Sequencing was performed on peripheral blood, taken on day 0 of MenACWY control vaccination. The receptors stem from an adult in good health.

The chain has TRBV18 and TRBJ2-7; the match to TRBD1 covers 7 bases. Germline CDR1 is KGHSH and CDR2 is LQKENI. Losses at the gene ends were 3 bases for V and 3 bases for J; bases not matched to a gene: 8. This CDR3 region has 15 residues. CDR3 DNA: TGTGCCAGCTCACCTGGACAGGCAGGGATCTACGAGCAGTACTTC. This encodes CASSPGQAGIYEQYF. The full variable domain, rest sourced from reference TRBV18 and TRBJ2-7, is NAGVMQNPRHLVRRRGQEARLRCSPMKGHSHVYWYRQLPEEGLKFMVYLQKENIIDESGMPKERFSAEFPKEGPSILRIQQVVRGDSAAYFCASSPGQAGIYEQYFGPGTRLTVT.

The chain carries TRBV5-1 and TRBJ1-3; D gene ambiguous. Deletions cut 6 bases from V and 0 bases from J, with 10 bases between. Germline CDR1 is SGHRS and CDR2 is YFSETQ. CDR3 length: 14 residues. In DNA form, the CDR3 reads TGCGCCAGCACCACCGAGCCCTCTGGAAACACCATATATTTT. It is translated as CASTTEPSGNTIYF.

This CDR3 is CASSVVEGRGPRPSGNTIYF. The CDR3 coding sequence is TGTGCCAGCAGCGTAGTCGAGGGCAGGGGGCCCAGACCTTCTGGAAACACCATATATTTT. This chain connects TRBV9 to TRBJ1-3; 8 positions match TRBD1. Germline lookup yields CDR1 SGDLS and CDR2 YYNGEE. Trimming at V came to 0 bases and at J to 1 base, leaving 15 bases not matched to a gene. This CDR3 contains 20 residues.

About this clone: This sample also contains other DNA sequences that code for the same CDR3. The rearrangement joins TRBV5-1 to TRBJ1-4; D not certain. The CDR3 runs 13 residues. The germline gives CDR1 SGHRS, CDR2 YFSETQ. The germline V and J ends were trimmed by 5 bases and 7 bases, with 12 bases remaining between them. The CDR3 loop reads CASSPGPGEKLFF. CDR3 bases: TGCGCCAGCAGTCCCGGACCCGGTGAAAAACTGTTTTTT.

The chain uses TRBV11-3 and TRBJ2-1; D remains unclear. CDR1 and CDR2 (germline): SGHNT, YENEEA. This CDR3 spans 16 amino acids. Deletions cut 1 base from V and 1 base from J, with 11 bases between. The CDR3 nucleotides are TGTGCCAGCAGCTTAGCGACTGGACGGTCCTACAATGAGCAGTTCTTC. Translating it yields CASSLATGRSYNEQFF.

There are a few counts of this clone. The CDR3 region is CASSVTGELSGNTIYF. The CDR3 DNA is TGTGCCAGCAGCGTGACAGGGGAATTGTCCGGAAACACCATATATTTT. The chain uses TRBV9 and TRBJ1-3, with 8 bases lining up with TRBD1. The CDR3 consists of 16 residues. In germline, CDR1 is SGDLS, CDR2 YYNGEE. V trimming: 2 bases; J trimming: 4 bases; junction bases outside the gene matches: 8. Looking up the rest from reference TRBV9 and TRBJ1-3 gives the full variable domain: DSGVTQTPKHLITATGQRVTLRCSPRSGDLSVYWYQQSLDQGLQFLIQYYNGEERAKGNILERFSAQQFPDLHSELNLSSLELGDSALYFCASSVTGELSGNTIYFGEGSWLTVV.

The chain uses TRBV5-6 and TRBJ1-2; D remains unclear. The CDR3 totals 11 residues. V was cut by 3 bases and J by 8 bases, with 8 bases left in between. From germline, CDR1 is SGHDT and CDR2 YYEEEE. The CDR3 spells CASSYWAGYTF. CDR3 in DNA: TGTGCCAGCAGCTACTGGGCCGGCTACACCTTC. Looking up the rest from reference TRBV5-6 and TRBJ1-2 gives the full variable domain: DAGVTQSPTHLIKTRGQQVTLRCSPKSGHDTVSWYQQALGQGPQFIFQYYEEEERQRGNFPDRFSGHQFPNYSSELNVNALLLGDSALYLCASSYWAGYTFGSGTRLTVV.

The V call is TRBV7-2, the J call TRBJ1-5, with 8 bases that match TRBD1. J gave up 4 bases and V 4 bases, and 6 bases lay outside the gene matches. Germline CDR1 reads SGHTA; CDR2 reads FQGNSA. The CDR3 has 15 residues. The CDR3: CASSSWTGPNQPQHF. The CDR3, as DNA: TGTGCCAGCAGCTCGTGGACAGGGCCGAATCAGCCCCAGCATTTT.

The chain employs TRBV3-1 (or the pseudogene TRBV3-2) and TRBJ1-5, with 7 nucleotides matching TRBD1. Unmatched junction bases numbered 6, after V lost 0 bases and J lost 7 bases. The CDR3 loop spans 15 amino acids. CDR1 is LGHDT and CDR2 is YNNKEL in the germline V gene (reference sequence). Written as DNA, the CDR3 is TGTGCCAGCAGCCAAGATAGACAGGGACGGCAGCCCCAGCATTTT. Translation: CASSQDRQGRQPQHF.

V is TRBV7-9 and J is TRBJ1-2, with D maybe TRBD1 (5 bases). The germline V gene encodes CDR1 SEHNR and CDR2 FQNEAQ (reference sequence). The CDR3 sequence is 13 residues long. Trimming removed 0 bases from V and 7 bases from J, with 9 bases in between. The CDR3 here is CASSLAGGVGYTF. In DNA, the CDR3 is TGTGCCAGCAGCTTAGCGGGGGGAGTTGGCTACACCTTC.

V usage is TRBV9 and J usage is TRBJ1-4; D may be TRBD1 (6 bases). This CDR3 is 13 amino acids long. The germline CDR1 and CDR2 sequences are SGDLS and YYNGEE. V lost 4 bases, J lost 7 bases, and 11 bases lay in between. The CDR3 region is CASSRGGGEKLFF. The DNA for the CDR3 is TGTGCCAGCAGCCGAGGAGGGGGTGAAAAACTGTTTTTT. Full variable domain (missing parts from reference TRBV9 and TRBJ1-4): DSGVTQTPKHLITATGQRVTLRCSPRSGDLSVYWYQQSLDQGLQFLIQYYNGEERAKGNILERFSAQQFPDLHSELNLSSLELGDSALYFCASSRGGGEKLFFGSGTQLSVL.

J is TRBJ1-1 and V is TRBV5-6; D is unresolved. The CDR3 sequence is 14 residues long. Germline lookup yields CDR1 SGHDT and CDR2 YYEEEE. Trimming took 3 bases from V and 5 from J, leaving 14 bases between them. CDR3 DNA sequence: TGTGCCAGCAGCTCAGCGCGCTTAGGAACTGAAGCTTTCTTT. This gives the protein CASSSARLGTEAFF.

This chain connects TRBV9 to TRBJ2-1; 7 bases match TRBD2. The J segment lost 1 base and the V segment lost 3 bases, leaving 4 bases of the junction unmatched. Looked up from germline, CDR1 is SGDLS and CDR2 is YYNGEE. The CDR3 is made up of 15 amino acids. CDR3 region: CASSERLASYNEQFF. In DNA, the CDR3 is TGTGCCAGCAGCGAGAGACTAGCATCCTACAATGAGCAGTTCTTC.

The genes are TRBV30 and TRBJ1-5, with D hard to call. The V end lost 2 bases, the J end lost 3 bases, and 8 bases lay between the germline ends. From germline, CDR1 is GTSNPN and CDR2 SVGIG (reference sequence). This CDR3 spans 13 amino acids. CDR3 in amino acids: CAWSFGYNQPQHF. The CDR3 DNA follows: TGTGCCTGGAGTTTTGGTTACAATCAGCCCCAGCATTTT.

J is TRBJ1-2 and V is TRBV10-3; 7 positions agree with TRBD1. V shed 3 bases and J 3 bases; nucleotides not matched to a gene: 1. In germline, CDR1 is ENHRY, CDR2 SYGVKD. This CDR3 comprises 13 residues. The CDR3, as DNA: TGTGCCATCAGTGACAGGGGGGACTATGGCTACACCTTC. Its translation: CAISDRGDYGYTF.

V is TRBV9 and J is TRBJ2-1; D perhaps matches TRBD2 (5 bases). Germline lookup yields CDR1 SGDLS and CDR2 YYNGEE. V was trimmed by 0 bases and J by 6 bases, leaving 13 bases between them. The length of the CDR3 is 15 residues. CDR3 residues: CASSVGGGWSNEQFF. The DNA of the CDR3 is TGTGCCAGCAGCGTAGGTGGAGGTTGGTCCAATGAGCAGTTCTTC.

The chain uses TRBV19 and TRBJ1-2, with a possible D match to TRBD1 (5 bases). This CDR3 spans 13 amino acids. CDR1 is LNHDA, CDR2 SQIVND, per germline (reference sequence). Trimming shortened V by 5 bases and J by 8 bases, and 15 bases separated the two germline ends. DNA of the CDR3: TGTGCCAGTAGTCCCATATCAGGGAACGGCTACACCTTC. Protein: CASSPISGNGYTF.

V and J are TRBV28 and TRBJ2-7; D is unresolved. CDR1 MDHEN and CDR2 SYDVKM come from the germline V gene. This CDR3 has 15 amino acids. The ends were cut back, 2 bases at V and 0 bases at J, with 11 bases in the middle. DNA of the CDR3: TGTGCCAGCAGTTTAGTCGCCAGCACCTCCTACGAGCAGTACTTC. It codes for CASSLVASTSYEQYF.

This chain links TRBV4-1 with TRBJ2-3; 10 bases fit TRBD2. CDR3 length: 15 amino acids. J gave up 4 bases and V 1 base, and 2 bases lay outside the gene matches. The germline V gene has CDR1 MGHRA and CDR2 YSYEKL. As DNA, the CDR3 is TGCGCCAGCAGCCAAGGACTAGCGGGCCCAGATACGCAGTATTTT. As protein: CASSQGLAGPDTQYF.

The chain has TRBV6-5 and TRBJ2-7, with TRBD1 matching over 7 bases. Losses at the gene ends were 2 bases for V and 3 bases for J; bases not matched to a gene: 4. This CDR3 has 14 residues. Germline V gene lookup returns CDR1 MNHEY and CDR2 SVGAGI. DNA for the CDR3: TGTGCCAGCAGTTACCGGGGACAGCGCTACGAGCAGTACTTC. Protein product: CASSYRGQRYEQYF.

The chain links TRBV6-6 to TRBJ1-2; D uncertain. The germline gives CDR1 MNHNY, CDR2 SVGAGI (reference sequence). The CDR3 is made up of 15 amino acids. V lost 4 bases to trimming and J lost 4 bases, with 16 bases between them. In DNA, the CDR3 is TGTGCCAGCAGTTTCTACCCCACGGAGGGCTATGGCTACACCTTC. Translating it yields CASSFYPTEGYGYTF.

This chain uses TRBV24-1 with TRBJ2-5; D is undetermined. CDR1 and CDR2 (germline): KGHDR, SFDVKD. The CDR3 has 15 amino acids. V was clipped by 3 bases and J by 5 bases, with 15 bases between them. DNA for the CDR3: TGTGCCACCAGTGATGCCCGGGTCGAGAGCGAGACCCAGTACTTC. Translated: CATSDARVESETQYF.